This record covers a single TCR beta chain. The CDR3 contains 12 residues. Per germline, CDR1 SQVTM and CDR2 ANQGSEA. V lost 7 bases and J lost 4, with 10 bases in between. This sample stems from a study of blood T cell repertoires in COVID-19. Study summary: T cells, B-cell-depleted T cells, or PBMCs supplied cDNA or gDNA.

Only in-frame clones appear in the TCRdb table, and some are missing; sequencing was by immunoSEQ multiplex PCR. The sample consists of about 160,000 clones, more than 75% of them appearing once. What was sequenced was peripheral blood. The TCR comes from a man aged 35-49 years with acute or convalescent COVID-19. The V and J genes are TRBV29-1 and TRBJ1-4; D is uncertain. This chain's CDR3 is CSAIHGNEKLFF. In DNA, the CDR3 is TGCAGCGCAATCCACGGTAATGAAAAACTGTTTTTT. Using reference TRBV29-1 and TRBJ1-4 for the parts outside the CDR3, the full variable domain is SAVISQKPSRDICQRGTSLTIQCQVDSQVTMMFWYRQQPGQSLTLIATANQGSEATYESGFVIDKFPISRPNLTFSTLTVSNMSPEDSSIYLCSAIHGNEKLFFGSGTQLSVL.